This passage covers 27 T cell receptor beta chains from one sample sequenced in a study of blood T cell repertoires in COVID-19. Clones were read by immunoSEQ multiplex PCR, and TCRdb kept only the in-frame ones, dropping some. This sample has about 140,000 clones, with around 80% found just once. The sample consisted of peripheral blood. These receptors all stem from a man in his sixties with acute or convalescent COVID-19.

The chain employs TRBV28 and TRBJ1-4; no clear D gene. Germline V gene data show CDR1 as MDHEN and CDR2 as SYDVKM. The V end lost 2 bases, the J end lost 11 bases, and 15 bases lay between the germline ends. The CDR3 has 14 residues. CDR3 coding DNA: TGTGCCAGCAGTTTAGAGGTCCCCCCCGGGAAACTGTTTTTT. Translated: CASSLEVPPGKLFF.

The chain uses TRBV6-4 and TRBJ2-7; 10 nucleotides align to TRBD1. The V gene end was trimmed by 7 bases and the J gene end by 4 bases; junction bases not matched to a gene: 7. Germline CDR1 is MRHNA and CDR2 is SNTAGT. The CDR3 contains 14 residues. CDR3 residues: CASTLRDRGYEQYF. The CDR3 DNA reads as TGTGCCAGCACCTTGCGGGACAGGGGTTACGAGCAGTACTTC.

The chain couples TRBV2 to TRBJ1-5; 9 bases fit TRBD1. CDR1 is SNHLY and CDR2 is FYNNEI in the germline V gene. V lost 6 bases, J lost 9 bases, and 18 bases stayed unmatched. The CDR3 covers 17 residues. DNA for the CDR3: TGTGCCAGCAGGAACCCCGGGACAGGGAATAGCCCAGGGCCCCAGCATTTT. Protein sequence: CASRNPGTGNSPGPQHF.

V usage is TRBV19 and J usage is TRBJ1-2; 11 bases are a match to TRBD1. The ends lost 3 bases at V and 8 bases at J; junction bases unmatched: 8. CDR1 and CDR2 (germline): LNHDA, SQIVND (reference sequence). The CDR3 is 15 residues long. This CDR3 reads CASSIVGQGAVGYTF. In DNA form, the CDR3 reads TGTGCCAGTAGTATTGTAGGACAGGGGGCCGTCGGCTACACCTTC.

V gene TRBV14 combines with J gene TRBJ1-2; D may be TRBD1 (5 bases). Germline values: CDR1 SGHDN, CDR2 FVKESK. V was trimmed by 0 bases and J by 6 bases, leaving 23 bases between them. The CDR3 consists of 18 residues. CDR3 sequence (DNA): TGTGCCAGCAGCCAAGATCTCCCGCCAACAGGATGGCTGGATGGCTACACCTTC. This encodes CASSQDLPPTGWLDGYTF.

This chain connects TRBV18 to TRBJ2-1; no reliable D call. Trimming took off 3 bases at V and 9 bases at J, with 15 bases between the two ends. CDR1 KGHSH and CDR2 LQKENI come from the germline V gene. The CDR3 extends over 14 amino acids. This CDR3 is CASSPDPSRPEQFF. The CDR3 bases are TGTGCCAGCTCACCGGATCCTAGTCGTCCTGAGCAGTTCTTC.

This clone was detected only once. This sequence joins TRBV19 and TRBJ2-1, with D maybe TRBD1 (6 bases). Germline V lookup: CDR1 LNHDA, CDR2 SQIVND (reference sequence). The CDR3 length is 13 residues. Trimming pared 4 bases from V and 4 bases from J, leaving 8 bases between. CDR3: CASSRTAYNEQFF. The CDR3 DNA reads TGTGCCAGTAGTAGGACAGCGTACAATGAGCAGTTCTTC.

J is TRBJ2-1 and V is TRBV27; 8 nucleotides line up with TRBD2. Germline lookup yields CDR1 MNHEY and CDR2 SMNVEV (reference sequence). Trimming cost V 3 bases and J 3 bases; bases outside gene matches: 4. The CDR3 contains 15 residues. CDR3 loop: CASSLGLAGYNEQFF. The CDR3 nucleotides read TGTGCCAGCAGTTTGGGTCTAGCGGGCTACAATGAGCAGTTCTTC.

The chain has TRBV27 and TRBJ2-1; a possible D gene is TRBD1 (6 bases). CDR3 length: 15 amino acids. Germline CDR1 and CDR2: MNHEY and SMNVEV (reference sequence). V was clipped by 2 bases and J by 6 bases, with 14 bases between them. The CDR3, as DNA: TGTGCCAGCAGTTTAAAAGGACGAGGGGGCAATGAGCAGTTCTTC. Amino acid sequence: CASSLKGRGGNEQFF.

The genes are TRBV7-3 and TRBJ1-2, with 7 positions matching TRBD1. CDR3 size: 13 residues. Germline V gives CDR1 SGHTA, CDR2 FQGTGA. J was trimmed by 8 bases and V by 1 base; bases with no gene match: 4. CDR3 loop: CASSLIGGEGYTF. As DNA, the CDR3 is TGTGCCAGCAGCTTAATAGGGGGCGAAGGCTACACCTTC.

The V gene is TRBV9, the J gene TRBJ2-1; 9 bases fit TRBD2. Germline V gene lookup returns CDR1 SGDLS and CDR2 YYNGEE. CDR3 size: 14 residues. Trimming took 0 bases from V and 12 from J; bases not matched to a gene: 7. CDR3 in amino acids: CASSVAPSGRPQFF. The CDR3 DNA follows: TGTGCCAGCAGCGTAGCTCCCAGCGGGAGGCCGCAGTTCTTC.

V is TRBV28 and J is TRBJ2-7; D possibly corresponds to TRBD1 (5 bases). Germline CDR1 and CDR2: MDHEN and SYDVKM. The CDR3 length is 16 residues. V dropped 4 bases and J dropped 3 bases, with 19 bases sitting between them. CDR3 sequence reads: CASSSDSSGSLYEQYF. The CDR3 nucleotides are TGTGCCAGCAGTTCCGACAGTTCTGGTAGCCTCTACGAGCAGTACTTC.

This clone was counted a single time. The DNA for the CDR3 is TGTGCCAGTAGTATAGACAGGGCCCCCTACAATGAGCAGTTCTTC. Translating gives CASSIDRAPYNEQFF. The chain uses TRBV19 and TRBJ2-1; D is possibly TRBD1 (5 bases). V dropped 0 bases and J dropped 2 bases, with 8 bases sitting between them. CDR1 is LNHDA, CDR2 SQIVND, per germline (reference sequence). The CDR3 is 15 amino acids.

This clone was recorded once. The chain employs TRBV28 and TRBJ1-1, with D uncertain. The V and J ends lost 6 bases and 0 bases respectively, with 8 bases between them. The V gene's germline CDR1 is MDHEN and CDR2 SYDVKM. The length of the CDR3 is 13 residues. Here the CDR3 reads CASSRDLNTEAFF. The CDR3 DNA sequence: TGTGCCAGCAGCCGAGATCTGAACACTGAAGCTTTCTTT. The whole variable domain, remainder taken from reference TRBV28 and TRBJ1-1, is DVKVTQSSRYLVKRTGEKVFLECVQDMDHENMFWYRQDPGLGLRLIYFSYDVKMKEKGDIPEGYSVSREKKERFSLILESASTNQTSMYLCASSRDLNTEAFFGQGTRLTVV.

This chain links TRBV7-8 with TRBJ2-2; TRBD2 might be the D (5 bases). CDR1 and CDR2 from the germline V gene are SGHVS and FQNEAQ. V gave up 2 bases and J gave up 0 bases, with 10 bases separating them. The CDR3 length is 16 residues. The CDR3 loop reads CASSLSPAANTGELFF. The CDR3 coding sequence is TGTGCCAGCAGCTTAAGCCCAGCGGCGAACACCGGGGAGCTGTTTTTT.

The gene calls are TRBV9 and TRBJ1-2, with TRBD1 identical over 9 bases. The CDR3 has 15 residues. Germline V gives CDR1 SGDLS, CDR2 YYNGEE. Unmatched junction bases numbered 7, after V lost 3 bases and J lost 4 bases. CDR3 protein: CASSAPGQGGYGYTF. CDR3 coding DNA: TGTGCCAGCAGCGCTCCGGGACAGGGTGGCTATGGCTACACCTTC.

J is TRBJ2-2 and V is TRBV4-1, with D possibly matching TRBD1 (6 bases). The CDR3 totals 15 residues. Germline V gene data show CDR1 as MGHRA and CDR2 as YSYEKL. Trimming left V 0 bases short and J 5 bases short, with 10 bases between. The CDR3 DNA reads TGCGCCAGCAGCCAAGAGGCAGGGGTGACCGGGGAGCTGTTTTTT. This encodes CASSQEAGVTGELFF.

This clone was counted a single time. The J gene is TRBJ1-1, the V gene TRBV7-8, with D perhaps matching TRBD1 (5 bases). In germline, CDR1 is SGHVS, CDR2 FQNEAQ. The CDR3 sequence is 15 residues long. Trimming removed 5 bases from V and 1 base from J, with 14 bases in between. CDR3 in amino acids: CASSPRQFGNTEAFF. The CDR3 DNA is TGTGCCAGCAGCCCACGACAGTTTGGGAACACTGAAGCTTTCTTT.

The V call is TRBV28, the J call TRBJ2-5, with 8 bases lining up with TRBD2. The CDR3 has 12 amino acids. Germline loops: CDR1 MDHEN, CDR2 SYDVKM. After removal of 11 bases from V and 4 bases from J, the junction contained 6 bases not matched to a gene. The DNA of the CDR3 is TGTGCCTCGGGGGGGAACGCAGAGACCCAGTACTTC. Encoded protein: CASGGNAETQYF.

The chain links TRBV19 to TRBJ2-2; TRBD2 is a possible D gene (6 bases). Trimming took off 3 bases at V and 5 bases at J, with 16 bases between the two ends. The CDR3 is 16 amino acids. CDR1 and CDR2 (germline): LNHDA, SQIVND (reference sequence). CDR3 sequence reads: CASSMGPGVTTGELFF. CDR3 in DNA: TGTGCCAGTAGTATGGGCCCGGGAGTTACTACCGGGGAGCTGTTTTTT.

This sequence joins TRBV19 and TRBJ2-2; 7 bases are a match to TRBD1. V lost 9 bases and J lost 4; bases outside the gene matches: 5. Per the germline V gene, CDR1 is LNHDA and CDR2 is SQIVND (reference sequence). This CDR3 region has 13 residues. The CDR3 loop is CASQGQFTGELFF. The CDR3 bases are TGTGCCAGCCAGGGACAGTTCACCGGGGAGCTGTTTTTT.

For this clone: The junction differs from germline at one of its ends, possibly a read error. DNA of the CDR3: TGTGCCAACAGTTTTTGGGGCTCTAATGAAAAACTGTTTTTT. Protein sequence: CANSFWGSNEKLFF. V and J are TRBV28 and TRBJ1-4; tentatively, D is TRBD1 (5 bases). The CDR3 totals 14 residues. The germline V gene encodes CDR1 MDHEN and CDR2 SYDVKM. Full variable domain (outside the CDR3, taken from reference TRBV28 and TRBJ1-4): DVKVTQSSRYLVKRTGEKVFLECVQDMDHENMFWYRQDPGLGLRLIYFSYDVKMKEKGDIPEGYSVSREKKERFSLILESASTNQTSMYLCANSFWGSNEKLFFGSGTQLSVL.

V usage is TRBV27 and J usage is TRBJ2-1, with TRBD1 matching over 7 bases. The CDR3 runs to 15 residues. Germline CDR1 and CDR2: MNHEY and SMNVEV (reference sequence). V was pared by 8 bases and J by 9 bases, with 16 bases of the junction left unmatched. The CDR3 is CASYPGTATIGEQFF. The CDR3 DNA reads as TGTGCCAGCTACCCCGGGACAGCCACAATAGGTGAGCAGTTCTTC.

This chain links TRBV9 with TRBJ1-2, with 9 positions matching TRBD1. Per germline, CDR1 SGDLS and CDR2 YYNGEE. J gave up 7 bases and V 0 bases, and 4 bases lay outside the gene matches. The CDR3 loop spans 14 amino acids. CDR3 sequence: CASSVAAQGAGYTF. CDR3 nucleotide sequence: TGTGCCAGCAGCGTAGCTGCACAGGGGGCTGGCTACACCTTC.

This chain connects TRBV28 to TRBJ1-5; D is perhaps TRBD1 (6 bases). The CDR3 spans 13 residues. From germline, CDR1 is MDHEN and CDR2 SYDVKM. V lost 3 bases, J lost 7 bases, and 10 bases lay in between. CDR3 nucleotide sequence: TGTGCCAGCAGTTTTGAGACAGGACAGCCCCAGCATTTT. It specifies CASSFETGQPQHF.

V usage is TRBV11-3 and J usage is TRBJ2-7, with TRBD2 identical over 7 bases. This CDR3 is built from 13 residues. V dropped 5 bases and J dropped 4; count of bases not matched to a gene: 5. Looked up from germline, CDR1 is SGHNT and CDR2 is YENEEA. Written as DNA, the CDR3 is TGTGCCAGCAGCCCCGGAGCGGGGTACGAGCAGTACTTC. Its protein product is CASSPGAGYEQYF. The complete variable domain, with remaining parts taken from reference TRBV11-3 and TRBJ2-7, reads EAGVVQSPRYKIIEKKQPVAFWCNPISGHNTLYWYLQNLGQGPELLIRYENEEAVDDSQLPKDRFSAERLKGVDSTLKIQPAELGDSAVYLCASSPGAGYEQYFGPGTRLTVT.

V usage is TRBV6-1 and J usage is TRBJ1-2; 7 bases fit TRBD1. The CDR3 runs 16 residues. Germline lookup yields CDR1 MNHNS and CDR2 SASEGT. Trimming removed 0 bases from V and 1 base from J; junction bases left unmatched: 5. The chain's CDR3 is CASSEALTGNNYGYTF. The CDR3 DNA follows: TGTGCCAGCAGTGAAGCCCTGACAGGGAATAACTATGGCTACACCTTC.